This T cell receptor (beta chain) appears in the sequencing data of a study of T cells in Graves' hyperthyroidism and ophthalmopathy. RNA transcripts gave rise to amplified TCR beta CDR3 regions. TCR CDR3 regions were first amplified by RT-PCR with HTBI primers. TCRdb independently ran MiXCR on the multiplex PCR reads; one entry per CDR3 protein. The sample yields hundreds of thousands of distinct CDR3 sequences, 15% to 18% seen once. This CDR3 spans 15 amino acids. Trimming took 5 bases from V and 5 from J, leaving 18 bases between them. The germline V gene encodes CDR1 SGHVS and CDR2 FNYEAQ. At least ten counts were recorded for this clonotype. Disease duration under 2 months; hyperthyroidism patients were aged 18 to 65. Based on clinical symptoms, serum thyroxine and TRAb, thyroid ultrasound and orbital computed tomography, diagnoses were reached.

The source is a woman under 30 with Graves' hyperthyroidism. The chain has TRBV7-6 and TRBJ2-5; D remains ambiguous. The sample was blood. CDR3 loop: CASSRTTSTAETQYF. In DNA form, the CDR3 reads TGTGCCAGCAGCCGAACGACGTCGACGGCGGAGACCCAGTACTTC. Based on the CDR3 plus reference TRBV7-6 and TRBJ2-5, the full variable domain is GAGVSQSPRYKVTKRGQDVALRCDPISGHVSLYWYRQALGQGPEFLTYFNYEAQQDKSGLPNDRFSAERPEGSISTLTIQRTEQRDSAMYRCASSRTTSTAETQYFGPGTRLLVL.